These 27 T cell receptor beta chains were all obtained from the same sample, sequenced in a study of early T cells in non-severe SARS-CoV-2 infection. TCRdb reprocessed the 5' RACE reads with MiXCR, giving one entry per CDR3 protein. The table records roughly 90,000 distinct CDR3 sequences, about an eighth of them present only once. The sequencing input was whole blood. These TCRs come from an adult who was a healthcare worker with PCR-confirmed SARS-CoV-2 infection or an uninfected control (not recorded which).

The chain recombines TRBV11-2 with TRBJ2-5, with D tentatively TRBD2 (5 bases). V was shortened by 3 bases and J by 0 bases, with 5 bases between the two germline ends. This CDR3 contains 13 residues. Germline CDR1 is SGHAT and CDR2 is FQNNGV. The DNA for the CDR3 is TGTGCCAGCAGCTTCGGGAACCAAGAGACCCAGTACTTC. It codes for CASSFGNQETQYF. The complete variable domain, with remaining parts taken from reference TRBV11-2 and TRBJ2-5, reads EAGVAQSPRYKIIEKRQSVAFWCNPISGHATLYWYQQILGQGPKLLIQFQNNGVVDDSQLPKDRFSAERLKGVDSTLKIQPAKLEDSAVYLCASSFGNQETQYFGPGTRLLVL.

This clonotype showed up just a few times. V usage is TRBV20-1 and J usage is TRBJ2-1; the D gene is possibly TRBD1 (5 bases). Germline CDR1 reads DFQATT; CDR2 reads SNEGSKA (reference sequence). This CDR3 has 11 amino acids. V was cut by 6 bases and J by 8 bases, with 11 bases left in between. The CDR3 bases are TGCAGTGCCCCGCGACAGCATGAGCAGTTCTTC. It is translated as CSAPRQHEQFF.

This clonotype occurred a few times. The chain links TRBV5-4 to TRBJ2-7; 14 bases fit TRBD2. From germline, CDR1 is SGHNT and CDR2 YYREEE (reference sequence). V lost 4 bases to trimming and J lost 5 bases; unmatched junction nucleotides: 5. The CDR3 length is 15 residues. The CDR3 sequence: CASSPRTSGRNEQYF. Here the CDR3 DNA reads TGTGCCAGCAGCCCTAGGACTAGCGGGAGGAACGAGCAGTACTTC.

This clonotype has a handful of counts. V is TRBV20-1 and J is TRBJ2-3; D call uncertain. V gave up 0 bases and J gave up 2 bases, with 15 bases separating them. The germline gives CDR1 DFQATT, CDR2 SNEGSKA (reference sequence). This CDR3 spans 16 amino acids. CDR3 nucleotides: TGCAGTGCTAGAGACGCCGTAAGGCCCCCCACAGATACGCAGTATTTT. Its translation: CSARDAVRPPTDTQYF.

This clonotype has at least ten counts. The chain couples TRBV6-5 to TRBJ2-1; D ambiguous. V was shortened by 4 bases and J by 5 bases, with 12 bases between the two germline ends. Germline-derived CDR1 and CDR2 are MNHEY and SVGAGI. The CDR3 runs 14 residues. The CDR3 sequence is CASSSTNRNNEQFF. CDR3 DNA sequence: TGTGCCAGCAGTTCCACCAATAGGAACAATGAGCAGTTCTTC.

This clonotype showed up many times. CDR3 region: CASSSPGLNSYEQYF. The DNA of the CDR3 is TGTGCCAGCAGTTCCCCGGGACTTAACTCCTACGAGCAGTACTTC. V gene TRBV28 combines with J gene TRBJ2-7; possibly TRBD2 for D (6 bases). The CDR3 length is 15 residues. In germline, CDR1 is MDHEN, CDR2 SYDVKM. V was cut by 4 bases and J by 0 bases, with 13 bases left in between.

This clonotype appeared many times. V gene TRBV11-2 combines with J gene TRBJ2-3, with D perhaps TRBD1 or TRBD2 (5 bases each). Trimming pared 5 bases from V and 6 bases from J, leaving 15 bases between. The CDR3 is 14 amino acids. Looked up from germline, CDR1 is SGHAT and CDR2 is FQNNGV. In DNA form, the CDR3 reads TGTGCCAGCAGCACTCTGAGGGGATGGGATACGCAGTATTTT. Protein: CASSTLRGWDTQYF.

This clonotype occurred a few times. V and J are TRBV19 and TRBJ1-1; 8 positions match TRBD1. The CDR3 has 15 residues. Germline V gives CDR1 LNHDA, CDR2 SQIVND (reference sequence). The V and J ends lost 3 bases and 2 bases, in that order; junction bases with no gene match: 5. Here the CDR3 reads CASSIFGQGNTEAFF. The CDR3 DNA reads as TGTGCCAGTAGTATCTTCGGACAGGGTAACACTGAAGCTTTCTTT.

At least ten counts were recorded for this clonotype. The chain combines TRBV29-1 with TRBJ2-3; maybe TRBD1 (5 bases). This CDR3 is 12 amino acids long. Deletions cut 6 bases from V and 2 bases from J, with 9 bases between. Germline V gives CDR1 SQVTM, CDR2 ANQGSEA. The CDR3 DNA follows: TGCAGCGTCGACAGTCCCACAGATACGCAGTATTTT. Its protein is CSVDSPTDTQYF.

This clonotype was detected many times. V is TRBV18 and J is TRBJ2-1; a weak D match, TRBD1 (5 bases). Germline lookup yields CDR1 KGHSH and CDR2 LQKENI. V was trimmed by 4 bases and J by 6 bases, leaving 13 bases between them. The CDR3 totals 14 residues. The CDR3 region is CASSLQGSINEQFF. The CDR3, as DNA: TGTGCCAGCTCACTCCAGGGAAGTATCAATGAGCAGTTCTTC.

This clonotype was seen only a few times. The V call is TRBV30, the J call TRBJ1-2; D is possibly TRBD1 (5 bases). Trimming removed 3 bases at V and 6 bases at J, with 14 bases between. Germline V gene sequence: CDR1 GTSNPN, CDR2 SVGIG (reference sequence). The CDR3 has 13 amino acids. The DNA for the CDR3 is TGTGCCTGGAGCCTTGGGGGTTACGATGGCTACACCTTC. This sequence encodes CAWSLGGYDGYTF.

This chain connects TRBV20-1 to TRBJ2-1; the match to TRBD1 covers 7 bases. Germline V gene sequence: CDR1 DFQATT, CDR2 SNEGSKA (reference sequence). J lost 2 bases, V lost 6 bases, and 13 bases had no gene match. This CDR3 has 16 residues. The CDR3 protein is CSATRTGVLPYNEQFF. CDR3 bases: TGCAGTGCCACCCGGACAGGCGTATTGCCCTACAATGAGCAGTTCTTC.

This chain joins TRBV9 and TRBJ2-5; 13 bases are shared with TRBD2. Germline V gene data show CDR1 as SGDLS and CDR2 as YYNGEE. V lost 3 bases to trimming and J lost 2 bases; unmatched junction nucleotides: 4. The CDR3 is 16 residues long. The CDR3 sequence: CASSGGTSGEQETQYF. The CDR3 DNA reads as TGTGCCAGCAGCGGTGGGACTAGCGGGGAACAAGAGACCCAGTACTTC.

This clonotype was counted at least ten times. The V gene is TRBV6-5, the J gene TRBJ2-1, with 10 bases identical to TRBD2. There are 13 residues in the CDR3. J was trimmed by 8 bases and V by 6 bases; bases with no gene match: 4. Germline-derived CDR1 and CDR2 are MNHEY and SVGAGI. The CDR3 sequence is CASSSLAGDEQFF. The CDR3 DNA is TGTGCCAGCAGCTCCCTAGCGGGAGATGAGCAGTTCTTC.

This clonotype was detected many times. The chain uses TRBV3-1 and TRBJ2-6; a weak D match, TRBD2 (5 bases). Germline V lookup: CDR1 LGHDT, CDR2 YNNKEL (reference sequence). V was cut by 0 bases and J by 0 bases, with 12 bases left in between. CDR3 length equals 18 residues. CDR3 protein: CASSQEGVDFSGANVLTF. CDR3 bases: TGTGCCAGCAGCCAAGAGGGAGTTGACTTCTCTGGGGCCAACGTCCTGACTTTC.

This clonotype occurred a few times. This chain connects TRBV27 to TRBJ2-7; 7 nucleotides line up with TRBD2. This CDR3 has 16 amino acids. J was trimmed by 7 bases and V by 7 bases; bases with no gene match: 19. Per the germline V gene, CDR1 is MNHEY and CDR2 is SMNVEV (reference sequence). CDR3 amino acids: CASTRRGAGKPREQYF. The CDR3 DNA reads as TGTGCCAGCACCCGTCGAGGAGCGGGGAAACCCCGGGAGCAGTACTTC.

V gene TRBV9 combines with J gene TRBJ2-3, with D maybe TRBD2 (6 bases). CDR1 is SGDLS and CDR2 is YYNGEE in the germline V gene. V gave up 5 bases and J gave up 0 bases, with 16 bases separating them. The CDR3 is 16 residues long. The CDR3 nucleotides read TGTGCCAGCAGTCCGGGGGTTTCATCTAGCACAGATACGCAGTATTTT. It translates to CASSPGVSSSTDTQYF.

In regard to this clonotype: A junction end diverges from the germline sequence, so it may reflect a read error. The rearrangement uses TRBV7-9 and TRBJ1-6; 12 bases are shared with TRBD1. This CDR3 spans 15 amino acids. Germline assignment: CDR1 SEHNR and CDR2 FQNEAQ (reference sequence). CDR3 DNA sequence: TGTGCCAACAGCTTGGGACAGGGGGCAAATTCACCCCTCCACTTT. Its translation: CANSLGQGANSPLHF.

As to this clonotype: An end of the junction differs from the germline gene, which may be a read error. The V call is TRBV6-5, the J call TRBJ2-3; D unclear. Per the germline V gene, CDR1 is MNHEY and CDR2 is SVGAGI. The CDR3 sequence is 13 residues long. CDR3 in amino acids: CAGSYGSTDTQYF. CDR3 bases: TGTGCCGGCAGTTACGGCAGCACAGATACGCAGTATTTT.

This clonotype was picked up many times. The chain has TRBV20-1 and TRBJ2-3; TRBD2 matches 10 bases. Losses at the gene ends were 5 bases for V and 2 bases for J; bases not matched to a gene: 4. Per the germline V gene, CDR1 is DFQATT and CDR2 is SNEGSKA (reference sequence). This CDR3 has 14 amino acids. The CDR3 bases are TGCAGTGCTTTTCTAGCGGGGGACACAGATACGCAGTATTTT. Translated: CSAFLAGDTDTQYF.

This clonotype was counted between two and nine times. The genes are TRBV29-1 and TRBJ2-1; 7 positions agree with TRBD1. There are 12 residues in the CDR3. J gave up 4 bases and V 7 bases, and 4 bases lay outside the gene matches. Germline V gene lookup returns CDR1 SQVTM and CDR2 ANQGSEA. The CDR3 DNA is TGCAGCGCGGGACAGCCTTACAATGAGCAGTTCTTC. Its protein is CSAGQPYNEQFF.

Remarks on this clonotype: An end of the junction differs from the germline gene, which may be a read error. The rearrangement links TRBV30 to TRBJ2-7; a possible D gene is TRBD2 (5 bases). The CDR3 spans 12 residues. The germline V gene encodes CDR1 GTSNPN and CDR2 SVGIG (reference sequence). The DNA of the CDR3 is TGTGCCGGGAGCGAGTCTCGTCGGGAGCAGTACTTC. As protein: CAGSESRREQYF.

This chain links TRBV6-5 with TRBJ2-5; no clear D gene. Germline CDR1 MNHEY, CDR2 SVGAGI. V was shortened by 6 bases and J by 5 bases, with 16 bases between the two germline ends. The CDR3 is 14 residues long. CDR3 loop: CASSLAAFTETQYF. DNA for the CDR3: TGTGCCAGCAGCTTAGCCGCTTTTACCGAGACCCAGTACTTC.

Of note for this clonotype: A read error is possible here, since a much larger clone lies one base away. V and J are TRBV28 and TRBJ2-1; D not resolved. Trimming cost V 10 bases and J 6 bases, with 10 bases left between them. In germline, CDR1 is MDHEN, CDR2 SYDVKM. This CDR3 has 11 amino acids. For the CDR3, the DNA is TGTGCCAACATGCGAGGCAATGAGCAGTTCTTC. Translation gives CANMRGNEQFF.

This clonotype was detected many times. The chain uses TRBV2 and TRBJ2-1; D is unresolved. The CDR3 contains 15 residues. The V end lost 4 bases, the J end lost 0 bases, and 10 bases lay between the germline ends. Germline CDR1 reads SNHLY; CDR2 reads FYNNEI. The CDR3 nucleotides are TGTGCCAGCAGTGTGGCTAGAGGCTCCTACAATGAGCAGTTCTTC. Translation: CASSVARGSYNEQFF.

The chain combines TRBV6-2 or TRBV6-3 with TRBJ2-3, with 7 bases matching TRBD1. This CDR3 spans 14 amino acids. CDR1 and CDR2 from the germline V gene are MNHEY and SVGEGT. Unmatched junction bases numbered 4, after V lost 6 bases and J lost 1 base. The CDR3 protein is CASRSGQGTDTQYF. The CDR3 coding sequence is TGTGCCAGCAGATCAGGACAGGGCACAGATACGCAGTATTTT.

The genes are TRBV30 and TRBJ2-7; D uncertain. V lost 0 bases and J 2 bases, leaving 11 bases between the germline ends. The CDR3 has 14 amino acids. Germline lookup yields CDR1 GTSNPN and CDR2 SVGIG (reference sequence). The CDR3 DNA sequence: TGTGCCTGGAGTGTATTCGGATTTACCTACGAGCAGTACTTC. This encodes CAWSVFGFTYEQYF.